Sequencing of this T cell receptor beta chain was carried out in a study of T cells after yellow fever vaccination (dated by TCRdb to between 2018 and 2021). Concerning the study at large: The SMART-Seq v4 Ultra Low Input RNA kit was used to prepare libraries from fractions with low cell numbers. Two healthy male donors, one aged 18 to 30 and one aged 30 to 39 years, were included in the cohort. Blood was collected at multiple timepoints before and after primary and secondary immunization, and bulk PBMC replicates and cell subsets were isolated. To track T-cell clones before and after primary and booster YFV17D yellow fever vaccination, bulk TCR alpha and beta repertoires were sequenced longitudinally.

The sample's treatment or condition, from its label and the paper: live attenuated yellow fever vaccine strain. At each blood-draw timepoint, two biological replicates of bulk PBMCs were collected. PBMCs were isolated from peripheral blood using a standard Ficoll-Paque protocol. TriZol was used to extract RNA from bulk PBMCs, CD4 and CD8 fractions, and dextramer-positive and dextramer-negative fractions. Comments on this clonotype: Its binding antigen is unknown. Base qualities were left out, and no much larger clone turns up one base away.

Sequencing took place on an Illumina NovaSeq 6000. TCR cDNA was made using 5'RACE template switching, a step that added a universal primer site and unique molecular identifiers. Priming for cDNA synthesis came from both the TCR alpha and TCR beta constant segments. Library amplification involved two PCR steps, and the second step added sample barcodes and sequencing adapters. Sequencing of libraries was performed on Illumina HiSeq 2500 (2x100 bp) or NovaSeq (2x150 bp). Regarding the original processing steps: Reads were demultiplexed and collapsed into UMI consensus sequences with MIGEC, and V(D)J alignment was performed with MiXCR. Using edgeR on replicate PBMC samples, clonotypes were called vaccine-responding if FDR was below 0.01 and the log2 fold change was above 5 up to day 15. Each bulk clonotype received a CD4 or CD8 identity based on whether the sequenced CD4 or CD8 repertoire contained that clonotype at higher abundance. In TCRdb, the public reads were trimmed at Q25 with fastp and aligned with MiXCR, with productive beta chains retained. Each record represents a unique CDR3 protein, reported with the most common genes and DNA among its rows. In this record, the V and J calls reflect TCRdb's handling and not the investigators' own analysis. Within this sample are around 320,000 distinct CDR3 sequences, with approximately 4.5% of them counted one time only. The leading ten clones occupy roughly 21% of the sample.

At the junction V is shortened by 6 bases and J by 3 bases, with 11 bases in between. The CDR3 measures 13 amino acids from cysteine to phenylalanine. Left in the record is the CDR3 DNA by itself, 39 bases read in frame from the first base. CDR1 is given as MNHEY and CDR2 as SVGEGT, both from the germline V gene. Results the study describes overall, beyond this receptor: The secondary T-cell response was found to be weaker but faster than the primary response, with a peak reached on day 5 rather than on day 15. Only two donors were included in the study, so the extent to which the findings can be generalized is limited. Computational filtering was needed because FACS-sorted repertoires could contain abundant contaminating clonotypes from the bulk population. A small share of clonotypes occurred in both CD4 and CD8 compartments, likely arising from convergent recombination. Most clones expanded after primary vaccination (around 96% of CD4 and 88% of CD8) were re-detected after the booster, suggesting that broad memory maintenance occurred.

Here the chain combines TRBV6-2 or TRBV6-3 and TRBJ1-1, and perhaps TRBD1 as D gene, on 6 matching bases. This sequence was found in a young man who received the YFV17D yellow fever vaccine. The sample in question was PBMCs, obtained 15 days after the yellow fever booster vaccination. DNA sequence: TGTGCCAGCAGAAACAGGGAGGACACTGAAGCTTTCTTT. Translated, this gives CASRNREDTEAFF.